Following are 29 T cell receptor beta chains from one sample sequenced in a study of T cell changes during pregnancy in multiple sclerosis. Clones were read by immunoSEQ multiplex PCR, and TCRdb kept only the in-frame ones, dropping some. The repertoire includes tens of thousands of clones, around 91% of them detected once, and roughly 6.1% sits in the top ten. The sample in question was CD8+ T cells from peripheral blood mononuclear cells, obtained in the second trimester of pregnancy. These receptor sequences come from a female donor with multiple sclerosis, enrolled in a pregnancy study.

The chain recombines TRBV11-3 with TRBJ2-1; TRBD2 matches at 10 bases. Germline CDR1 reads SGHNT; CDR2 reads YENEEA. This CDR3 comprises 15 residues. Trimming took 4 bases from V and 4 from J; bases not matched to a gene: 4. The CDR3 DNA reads TGTGCCAGCAGCTCTCTAGCGGGAGAGTACAATGAGCAGTTCTTC. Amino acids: CASSSLAGEYNEQFF.

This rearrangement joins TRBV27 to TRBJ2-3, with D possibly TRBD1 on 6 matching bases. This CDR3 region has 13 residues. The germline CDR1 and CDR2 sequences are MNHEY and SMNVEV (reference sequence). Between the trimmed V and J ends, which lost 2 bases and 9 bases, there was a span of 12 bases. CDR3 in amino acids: CASSLGTGHTQYF. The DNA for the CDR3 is TGTGCCAGCAGTTTAGGTACAGGGCACACGCAGTATTTT.

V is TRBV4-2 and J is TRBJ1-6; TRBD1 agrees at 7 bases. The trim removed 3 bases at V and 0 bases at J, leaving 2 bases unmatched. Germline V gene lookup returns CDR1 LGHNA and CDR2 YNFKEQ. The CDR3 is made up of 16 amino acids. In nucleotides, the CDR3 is TGTGCCAGCAGCCAGACAGGGAGCTCCTATAATTCACCCCTCCACTTT. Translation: CASSQTGSSYNSPLHF.

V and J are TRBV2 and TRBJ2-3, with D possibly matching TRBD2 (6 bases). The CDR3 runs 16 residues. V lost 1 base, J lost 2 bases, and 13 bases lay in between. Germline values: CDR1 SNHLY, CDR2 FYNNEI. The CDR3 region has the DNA TGTGCCAGCAGTGAAGAGATTAGCGGATACACAGATACGCAGTATTTT. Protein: CASSEEISGYTDTQYF.

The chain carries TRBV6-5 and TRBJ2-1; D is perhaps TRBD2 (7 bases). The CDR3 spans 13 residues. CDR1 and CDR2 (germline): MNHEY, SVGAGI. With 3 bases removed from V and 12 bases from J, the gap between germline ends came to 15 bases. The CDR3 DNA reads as TGTGCCAGCAGTTATGGGGAGGGACAAGTGCAGTTCTTC. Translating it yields CASSYGEGQVQFF.

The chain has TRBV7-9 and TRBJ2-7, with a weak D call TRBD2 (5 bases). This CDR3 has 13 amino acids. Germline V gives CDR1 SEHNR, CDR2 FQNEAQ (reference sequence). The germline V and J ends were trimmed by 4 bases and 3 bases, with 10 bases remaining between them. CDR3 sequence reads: CASSYGLSYEQYF. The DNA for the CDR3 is TGTGCCAGCAGCTATGGACTGAGCTACGAGCAGTACTTC.

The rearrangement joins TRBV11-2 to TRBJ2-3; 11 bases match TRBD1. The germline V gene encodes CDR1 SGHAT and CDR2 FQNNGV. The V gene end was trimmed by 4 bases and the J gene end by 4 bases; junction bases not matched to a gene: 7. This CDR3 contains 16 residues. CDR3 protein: CASSSYEGQGADTQYF. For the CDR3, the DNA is TGTGCCAGCAGCTCCTACGAGGGACAGGGGGCAGATACGCAGTATTTT. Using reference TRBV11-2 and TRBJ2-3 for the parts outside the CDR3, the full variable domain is EAGVAQSPRYKIIEKRQSVAFWCNPISGHATLYWYQQILGQGPKLLIQFQNNGVVDDSQLPKDRFSAERLKGVDSTLKIQPAKLEDSAVYLCASSSYEGQGADTQYFGPGTRLTVL.

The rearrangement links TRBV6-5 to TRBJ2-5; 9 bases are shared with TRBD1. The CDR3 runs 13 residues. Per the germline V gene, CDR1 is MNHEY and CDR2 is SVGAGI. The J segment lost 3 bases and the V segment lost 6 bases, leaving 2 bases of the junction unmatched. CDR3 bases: TGTGCCAGCAGCACAGGGGGCGAAGAGACCCAGTACTTC. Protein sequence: CASSTGGEETQYF.

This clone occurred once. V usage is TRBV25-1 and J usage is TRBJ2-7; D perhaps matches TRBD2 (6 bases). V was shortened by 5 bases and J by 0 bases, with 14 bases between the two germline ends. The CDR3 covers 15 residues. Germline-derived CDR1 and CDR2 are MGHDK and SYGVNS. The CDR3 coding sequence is TGTGCCAGCAGTCTCGGTAGCGGAATCTCCTACGAGCAGTACTTC. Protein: CASSLGSGISYEQYF.

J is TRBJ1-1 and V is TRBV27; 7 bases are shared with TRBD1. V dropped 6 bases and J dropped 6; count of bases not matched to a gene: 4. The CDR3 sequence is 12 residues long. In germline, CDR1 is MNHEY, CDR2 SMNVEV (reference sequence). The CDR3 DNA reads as TGTGCCAGCAGCCCGACAGGGTCTGAAGCTTTCTTT. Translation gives CASSPTGSEAFF.

CDR3 nucleotide sequence: TGTGCCAGTAATAGACAGGGGGCCGGAATAGGGGCTTTCTTT. Translation gives CASNRQGAGIGAFF. The V call is TRBV2, the J call TRBJ1-1; 10 positions agree with TRBD1. The germline V gene encodes CDR1 SNHLY and CDR2 FYNNEI. V was clipped by 9 bases and J by 11 bases; unmatched bases: 15. The CDR3 has 14 amino acids. The full variable domain, with the rest looked up from reference TRBV2 and TRBJ1-1, is EPEVTQTPSHQVTQMGQEVILRCVPISNHLYFYWYRQILGQKVEFLVSFYNNEISEKSEIFDDQFSVERPDGSNFTLKIRSTKLEDSAMYFCASNRQGAGIGAFFGQGTRLTVV.

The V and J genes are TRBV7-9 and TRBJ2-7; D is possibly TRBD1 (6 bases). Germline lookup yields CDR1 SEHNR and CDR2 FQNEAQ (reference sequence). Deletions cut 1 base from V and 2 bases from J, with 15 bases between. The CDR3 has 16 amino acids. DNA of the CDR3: TGTGCCAGCAGCTTAGGACAAGAGGGGGATCCCTACGAGCAGTACTTC. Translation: CASSLGQEGDPYEQYF. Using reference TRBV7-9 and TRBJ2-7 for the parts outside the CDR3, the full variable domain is DTGVSQNPRHKITKRGQNVTFRCDPISEHNRLYWYRQTLGQGPEFLTYFQNEAQLEKSRLLSDRFSAERPKGSFSTLEIQRTEQGDSAMYLCASSLGQEGDPYEQYFGPGTRLTVT.

CDR3 amino acids: CASTLWGLTPGNEQFF. DNA for the CDR3: TGTGCCAGCACTCTCTGGGGGCTGACCCCGGGGAATGAGCAGTTCTTC. The rearrangement joins TRBV5-6 to TRBJ2-1; D might be TRBD1 (6 bases). Germline assignment: CDR1 SGHDT and CDR2 YYEEEE. V lost 6 bases and J lost 7, with 23 bases in between. CDR3 length: 16 amino acids. Full variable domain (rest looked up from reference TRBV5-6 and TRBJ2-1): DAGVTQSPTHLIKTRGQQVTLRCSPKSGHDTVSWYQQALGQGPQFIFQYYEEEERQRGNFPDRFSGHQFPNYSSELNVNALLLGDSALYLCASTLWGLTPGNEQFFGPGTRLTVL.

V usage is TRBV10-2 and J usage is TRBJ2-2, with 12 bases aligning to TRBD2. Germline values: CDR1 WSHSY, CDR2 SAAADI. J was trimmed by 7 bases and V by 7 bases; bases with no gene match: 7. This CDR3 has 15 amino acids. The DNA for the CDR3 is TGCGCCAGCACACTAGCGGGGGGCCGGATCGGGGAGCTGTTTTTT. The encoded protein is CASTLAGGRIGELFF.

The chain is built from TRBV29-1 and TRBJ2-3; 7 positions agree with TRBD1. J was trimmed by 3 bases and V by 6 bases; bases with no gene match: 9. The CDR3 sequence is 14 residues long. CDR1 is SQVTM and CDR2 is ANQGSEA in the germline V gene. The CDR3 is CSVPGQVRTDTQYF. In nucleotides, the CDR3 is TGCAGCGTCCCCGGACAGGTTCGTACAGATACGCAGTATTTT.

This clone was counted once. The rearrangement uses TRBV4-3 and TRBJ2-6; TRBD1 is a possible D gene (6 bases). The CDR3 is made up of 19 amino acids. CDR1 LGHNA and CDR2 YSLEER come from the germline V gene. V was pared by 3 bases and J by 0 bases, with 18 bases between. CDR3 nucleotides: TGCGCCAGCAGCCAGGCGGTGGGGGCTTTGGTCTCTGGGGCCAACGTCCTGACTTTC. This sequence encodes CASSQAVGALVSGANVLTF.

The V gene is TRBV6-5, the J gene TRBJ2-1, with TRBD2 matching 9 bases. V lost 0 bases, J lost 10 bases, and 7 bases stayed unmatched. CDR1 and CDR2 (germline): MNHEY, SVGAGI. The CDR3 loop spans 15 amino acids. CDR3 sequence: CASSYSTIAGDEQFF. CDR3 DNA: TGTGCCAGCAGTTACTCGACGATAGCGGGGGACGAGCAGTTCTTC.

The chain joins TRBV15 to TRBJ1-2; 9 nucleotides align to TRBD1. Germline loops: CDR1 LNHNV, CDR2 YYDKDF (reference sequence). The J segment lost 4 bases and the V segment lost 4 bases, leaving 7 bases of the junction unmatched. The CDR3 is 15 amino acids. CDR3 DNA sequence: TGTGCCACCAGCAAATCGACAGGGGGTAGCTATGGCTACACCTTC. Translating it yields CATSKSTGGSYGYTF.

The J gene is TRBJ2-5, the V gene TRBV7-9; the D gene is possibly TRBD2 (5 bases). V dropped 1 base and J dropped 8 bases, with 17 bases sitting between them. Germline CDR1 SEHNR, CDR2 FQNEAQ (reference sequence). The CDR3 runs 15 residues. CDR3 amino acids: CASSLVRGFLETQYF. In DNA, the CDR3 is TGTGCCAGCAGCTTAGTTCGGGGATTTTTGGAAACCCAGTACTTC.

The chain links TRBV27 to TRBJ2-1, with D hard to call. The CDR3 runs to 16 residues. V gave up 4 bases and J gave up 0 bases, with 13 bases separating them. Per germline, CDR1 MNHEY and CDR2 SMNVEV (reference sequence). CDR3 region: CASSSLVVSSYNEQFF. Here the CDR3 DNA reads TGTGCCAGCAGTTCCTTAGTTGTTAGCTCCTACAATGAGCAGTTCTTC.

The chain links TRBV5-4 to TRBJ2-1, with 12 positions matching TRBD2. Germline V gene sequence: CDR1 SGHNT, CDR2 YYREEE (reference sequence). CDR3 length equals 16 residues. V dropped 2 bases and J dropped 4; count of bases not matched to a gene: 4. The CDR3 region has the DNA TGTGCCAGCAGCTTCGGGGGGACTAGCGGGTACAATGAGCAGTTCTTC. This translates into CASSFGGTSGYNEQFF.

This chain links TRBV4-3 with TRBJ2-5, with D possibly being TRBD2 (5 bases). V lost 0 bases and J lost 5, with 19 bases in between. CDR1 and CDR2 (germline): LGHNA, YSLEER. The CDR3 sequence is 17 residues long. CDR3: CASSQDISDPTGETQYF. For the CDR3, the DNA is TGCGCCAGCAGCCAAGATATCTCAGACCCGACGGGGGAGACCCAGTACTTC.

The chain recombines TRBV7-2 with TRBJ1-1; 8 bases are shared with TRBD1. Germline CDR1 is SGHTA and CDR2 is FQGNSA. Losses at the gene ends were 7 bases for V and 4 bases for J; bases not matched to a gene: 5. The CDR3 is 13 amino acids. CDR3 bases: TGTGCCAGCAACTTTACAGGGGGCACTGAAGCTTTCTTT. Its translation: CASNFTGGTEAFF.

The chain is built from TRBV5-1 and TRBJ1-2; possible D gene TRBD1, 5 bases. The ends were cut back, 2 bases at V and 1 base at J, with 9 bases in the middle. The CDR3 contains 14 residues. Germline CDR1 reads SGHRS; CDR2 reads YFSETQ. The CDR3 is CASSFTGGNYGYTF. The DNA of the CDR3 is TGCGCCAGCAGCTTCACCGGGGGTAACTATGGCTACACCTTC.

This CDR3 reads CASSLGTSGEQFF. CDR3 in DNA: TGTGCCAGCAGTCTCGGGACTAGCGGAGAACAGTTCTTC. The chain carries TRBV28 and TRBJ2-1; TRBD2 matches 11 bases. Trimming at V came to 5 bases and at J to 13 bases, leaving 7 bases not matched to a gene. The CDR3 length is 13 residues. Germline CDR1 MDHEN, CDR2 SYDVKM.

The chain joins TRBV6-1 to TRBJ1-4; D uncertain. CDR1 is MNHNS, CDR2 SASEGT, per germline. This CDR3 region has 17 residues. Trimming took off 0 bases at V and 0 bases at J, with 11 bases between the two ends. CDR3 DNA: TGTGCCAGCAGTGAAGCTGAGACACATGCAACTAATGAAAAACTGTTTTTT. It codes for CASSEAETHATNEKLFF.

CDR3 bases: TGTGCCAGCAGTAGGGACTCGGTCAATGAGCAGTTCTTC. It is translated as CASSRDSVNEQFF. The chain carries TRBV6-4 and TRBJ2-1; perhaps TRBD2 as D (6 bases). CDR3 size: 13 residues. Germline CDR1 reads MRHNA; CDR2 reads SNTAGT. The V end was cut by 5 bases, the J end by 6 bases, with 11 bases between.

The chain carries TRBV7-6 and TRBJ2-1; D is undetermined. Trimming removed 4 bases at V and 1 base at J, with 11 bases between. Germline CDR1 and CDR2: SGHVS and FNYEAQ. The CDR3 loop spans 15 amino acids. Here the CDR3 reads CASSWLAISYNEQFF. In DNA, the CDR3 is TGTGCCAGCAGCTGGTTGGCAATATCCTACAATGAGCAGTTCTTC.

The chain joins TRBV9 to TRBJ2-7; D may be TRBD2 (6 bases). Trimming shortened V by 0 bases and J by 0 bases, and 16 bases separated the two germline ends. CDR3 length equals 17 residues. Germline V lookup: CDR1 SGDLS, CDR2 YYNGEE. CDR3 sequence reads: CASSVASSGVSSYEQYF. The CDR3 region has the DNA TGTGCCAGCAGCGTAGCCTCTTCGGGGGTGAGCTCCTACGAGCAGTACTTC.